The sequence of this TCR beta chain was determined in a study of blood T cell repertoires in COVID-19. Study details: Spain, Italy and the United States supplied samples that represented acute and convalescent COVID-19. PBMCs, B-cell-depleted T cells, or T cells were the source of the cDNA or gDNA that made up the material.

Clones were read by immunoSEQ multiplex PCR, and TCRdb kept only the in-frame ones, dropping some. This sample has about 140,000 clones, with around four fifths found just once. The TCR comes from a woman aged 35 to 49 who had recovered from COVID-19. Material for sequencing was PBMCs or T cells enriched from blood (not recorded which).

The CDR3 DNA reads TGTGCCAGTAGTATGACAGAGATCTATGGCTACACCTTC. It codes for CASSMTEIYGYTF. The rearrangement joins TRBV19 to TRBJ1-2; tentative D call: TRBD1 (5 bases). V gave up 3 bases and J gave up 4 bases, with 9 bases separating them. The CDR3 covers 13 residues. CDR1 is LNHDA and CDR2 is SQIVND in the germline V gene (reference sequence).